This TCR beta chain is from a study of blood T cell repertoires in COVID-19. Background on the study: Both acute and convalescent COVID-19 samples were obtained from the United States, Italy and Spain.

In germline, CDR1 is MGHRA, CDR2 YSYEKL. The CDR3 totals 18 residues. The ends lost 0 bases at V and 0 bases at J; junction bases unmatched: 7. Original analysis: Using reference gene primer amplification, nucleated cell counts were estimated. The method was immunoSEQ multiplex PCR; TCRdb's version includes in-frame clones alone and lacks a portion of them. V and J calls and clone size are given by that table; D and trimming were obtained from the DNA. This table holds a few hundred thousand clones, roughly nine tenths found once. This sequence was found in a human donor in a cohort exposed to, infected with or recovered from COVID-19 (not recorded which). The donor label of this sample is uncertain. Sequencing was carried out using PBMCs or T cells enriched from blood (not recorded which). V usage is TRBV4-1 and J usage is TRBJ1-4, with 7 bases matching TRBD1. CDR3 sequence reads: CASSQDKGTASTNEKLFF. CDR3 coding DNA: TGCGCCAGCAGCCAAGATAAGGGGACAGCATCAACTAATGAAAAACTGTTTTTT.